This T cell receptor (beta chain) was sequenced for a study of T cell responses to AZD1222 COVID-19 vaccine. Per the germline V gene, CDR1 is SGDLS and CDR2 is YYNGEE. V lost 7 bases and J lost 5; bases outside the gene matches: 14. The CDR3 length is 16 residues. Clones were read by immunoSEQ multiplex PCR, and TCRdb kept only the in-frame ones, dropping some. The table lists some 150,000 clones, approximately 93% of them singletons. The material was peripheral blood, obtained on day 0 of MenACWY control vaccination. The chain links TRBV9 to TRBJ2-5; 10 bases fit TRBD2. The clonotype comes from an adult in good health. In nucleotides, the CDR3 is TGTGCCAGCGGACCTTACTCTAGCGGGGGATACGAGACCCAGTACTTC. Its translation: CASGPYSSGGYETQYF.